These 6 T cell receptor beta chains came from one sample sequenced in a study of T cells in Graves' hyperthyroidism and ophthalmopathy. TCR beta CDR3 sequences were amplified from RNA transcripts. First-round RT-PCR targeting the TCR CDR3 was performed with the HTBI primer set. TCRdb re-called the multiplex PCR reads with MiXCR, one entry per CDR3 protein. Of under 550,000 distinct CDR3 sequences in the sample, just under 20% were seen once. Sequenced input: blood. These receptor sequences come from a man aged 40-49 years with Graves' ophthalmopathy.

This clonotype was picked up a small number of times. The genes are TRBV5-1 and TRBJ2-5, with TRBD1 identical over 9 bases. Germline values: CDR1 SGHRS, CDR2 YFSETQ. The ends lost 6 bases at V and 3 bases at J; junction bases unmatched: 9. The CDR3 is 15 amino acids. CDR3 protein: CASTRGDREEETQYF. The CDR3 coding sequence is TGCGCCAGCACCCGAGGGGACAGGGAGGAAGAGACCCAGTACTTC.

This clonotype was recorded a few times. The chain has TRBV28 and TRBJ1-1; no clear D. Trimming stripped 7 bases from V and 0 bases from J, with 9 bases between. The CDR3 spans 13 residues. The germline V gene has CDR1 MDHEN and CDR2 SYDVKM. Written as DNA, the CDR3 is TGTGCCAGCAAGGGTGGTGTGAACACTGAAGCTTTCTTT. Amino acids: CASKGGVNTEAFF.

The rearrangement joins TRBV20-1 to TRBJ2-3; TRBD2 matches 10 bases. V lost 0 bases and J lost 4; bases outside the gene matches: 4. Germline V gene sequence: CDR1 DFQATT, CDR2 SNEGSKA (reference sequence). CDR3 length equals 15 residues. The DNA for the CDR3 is TGCAGTGCTAGAGATAAAGCGGGGGGGCCAGATACGCAGTATTTT. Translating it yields CSARDKAGGPDTQYF.

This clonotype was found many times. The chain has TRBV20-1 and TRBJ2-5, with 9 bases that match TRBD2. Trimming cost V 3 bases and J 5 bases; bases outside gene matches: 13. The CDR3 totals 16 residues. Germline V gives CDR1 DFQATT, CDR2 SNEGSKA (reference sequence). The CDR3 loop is CSASPNGAGGRETQYF. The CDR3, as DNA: TGCAGTGCTAGCCCAAATGGCGCGGGGGGGCGGGAGACCCAGTACTTC.

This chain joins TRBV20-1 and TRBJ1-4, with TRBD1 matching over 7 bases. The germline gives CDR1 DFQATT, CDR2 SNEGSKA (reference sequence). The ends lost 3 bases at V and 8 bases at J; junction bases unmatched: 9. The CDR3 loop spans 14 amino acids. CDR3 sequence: CSARDRTGGEKLFF. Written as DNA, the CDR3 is TGCAGTGCTAGGGATCGGACAGGAGGAGAAAAACTGTTTTTT.

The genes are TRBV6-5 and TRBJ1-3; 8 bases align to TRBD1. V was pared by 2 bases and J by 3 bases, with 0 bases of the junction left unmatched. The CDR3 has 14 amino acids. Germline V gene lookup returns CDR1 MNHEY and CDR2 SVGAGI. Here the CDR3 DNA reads TGTGCCAGCAGTTACGGGACAGGTGGAAACACCATATATTTT. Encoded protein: CASSYGTGGNTIYF.